The entry below describes one T cell receptor (beta chain). Its antigen is not known. The data stem from a study of Ad26.COV2.S vaccination and SARS-CoV-2 variants. The study, taken as a whole, reports: Substantial post-vaccination breadth of spike-specific CD8+ and CD4+ T cell responses was reported.

Here immunoSEQ multiplex PCR was the method, and the copy in TCRdb shows in-frame clones only, minus some. The sample has approximately 460,000 clones; 80% to 90% are singletons. Treatment defined: about 20 received Ad26.COV2.S at low or high dose, single or two shots; 5 received placebo; per-sample allocation not given. After the first vaccine or placebo injection, samples were drawn on day 63. Adults aged 18-55 years in Boston included the donor. CDR1 is SGHVS and CDR2 is FQNEAQ in the germline V gene. CDR3 length: 12 amino acids. Trimming cost V 5 bases and J 10 bases, with 11 bases left between them.

The chain employs TRBV7-8 and TRBJ2-2, with D perhaps TRBD2 (6 bases). The TCR comes from a person between 18 and 60 years old who received the Ad26.COV2.S COVID-19 vaccine or a placebo. Sequencing used peripheral blood, obtained in a trial of Ad26.COV2.S vaccine versus placebo. The CDR3 here is CASSHGSPELFF. The CDR3 DNA sequence: TGTGCCAGCAGCCACGGGAGTCCGGAGCTGTTTTTT.